The entry below gives a single T cell receptor (beta chain) sequence along with its context. Its antigen is not known. This entry belongs to a study of blood T cells in healthy people across ages. Overall study results and limits: Because donor CMV status was unknown, expanded clonotype changes were possibly confounded. More naive CD4+ cells and higher diversity marked long-lived donors relative to aged donors.

A sample-barcoded 5' primer and a J-beta primer mix were used in a second PCR of about 7 to 12 cycles. TCRdb fed the 5' RACE reads into MiXCR, producing one record per CDR3 protein. The table lists around 1.5 million distinct CDR3 sequences, roughly 60% of them singletons. PBMCs numbering at least 6 million were isolated per sample. Material: blood. The receptor was derived from a man between 18 and 35 years old in good health.

The CDR3 DNA is TGCGCCAGCAGCTTCCCCGAGCGGTATGCCTACGAGCAGTACTTC. Protein: CASSFPERYAYEQYF. This rearrangement joins TRBV5-1 to TRBJ2-7; the D gene is possibly TRBD2 (5 bases). Germline assignment: CDR1 SGHRS and CDR2 YFSETQ. CDR3 length: 15 amino acids. V was cut by 2 bases and J by 2 bases, with 14 bases left in between. Full variable domain (missing parts from reference TRBV5-1 and TRBJ2-7): KAGVTQTPRYLIKTRGQQVTLSCSPISGHRSVSWYQQTPGQGLQFLFEYFSETQRNKGNFPGRFSGRQFSNSRSEMNVSTLELGDSALYLCASSFPERYAYEQYFGPGTRLTVT.